Listed below are T cell receptor beta chains from one sample, sequenced in a study of Ad26.COV2.S vaccination and SARS-CoV-2 variants. The table came from immunoSEQ multiplex PCR; TCRdb's copy has only in-frame clones and leaves some out. The sample gives some 390,000 clones, about nine tenths of which show up once; more than 3% is in the top ten. The sample consisted of peripheral blood, taken in a trial of Ad26.COV2.S vaccine versus placebo. The source of these receptors is a person aged 18-65 years who received the Ad26.COV2.S COVID-19 vaccine or a placebo. The CDR3 runs from the conserved cysteine through the conserved F or W. The order of the fields is J gene, V gene, clone size, D gene, CDR3 DNA, CDR3 protein. D genes are given only for firm matches. The size entry is marked missing in some rows and otherwise reads once, few, many or a size class.

J: TRBJ1-4; V: TRBV6-5; size: -; D: -; DNA: TGTGCCAGCAGCGAGGGCGAAACCGGGAAACTGTTTTTT; CDR3: CASSEGETGKLFF
J: TRBJ1-2; V: TRBV28; size: many; D: -; DNA: TGTGCCAGCACCCCCGGAGGGGTTAACTATGGCTACACCTTC; CDR3: CASTPGGVNYGYTF
J: TRBJ2-7; V: TRBV12-3/TRBV12-4; size: -; D: TRBD1; DNA: TGTGCCAGCAGTCTCGGACAGGCTGAGCAGTACTTC; CDR3: CASSLGQAEQYF
J: TRBJ2-5; V: TRBV3-1/TRBV3-2; size: -; D: -; DNA: TGTGCCAGCAGCCAAGGTGTGCCAGCCGGTCGGGAGACCCAGTACTTC; CDR3: CASSQGVPAGRETQYF
J: TRBJ1-1; V: TRBV6-1; size: -; D: -; DNA: TGTGCCAGCAGTGAACAGGGATGGTACGTGAACACTGAAGCTTTCTTT; CDR3: CASSEQGWYVNTEAFF
J: TRBJ1-2; V: TRBV6-6; size: once; D: -; DNA: TGTGCCAGCAGTTACTCAATGGGCGGGCCTGGCTACACCTTC; CDR3: CASSYSMGGPGYTF
J: TRBJ2-3; V: TRBV4-3; size: few; D: TRBD2; DNA: TGCGCCAGCAGCCAAGCGAGAGCGGGGGGGCCTTTGGATACGCAGTATTTT; CDR3: CASSQARAGGPLDTQYF
J: TRBJ2-7; V: TRBV18; size: -; D: TRBD1; DNA: TGTGCCAGCTCAGGGGACAGCTACGAGCAGTACTTC; CDR3: CASSGDSYEQYF
J: TRBJ2-3; V: TRBV10-1; size: -; D: TRBD1; DNA: TGCGCCACCGCAGGGGGCCCGACAGATACGCAGTATTTT; CDR3: CATAGGPTDTQYF
J: TRBJ1-6; V: TRBV18; size: -; D: -; DNA: TGTGCCAGCTCAAACAGGGTGGAGAGTTCACCCCTCCACTTT; CDR3: CASSNRVESSPLHF
J: TRBJ2-7; V: TRBV4-1; size: -; D: TRBD1; DNA: TGCGCCAGCAGCCACGGTCCGGGACAGGGGCGGTACGAGCAGTACTTC; CDR3: CASSHGPGQGRYEQYF
J: TRBJ2-2; V: TRBV7-2; size: -; D: -; DNA: TGTGCCAGCAGCTTACTTGGCGGGGCGAACACCGGGGAGCTGTTTTTT; CDR3: CASSLLGGANTGELFF
J: TRBJ2-2; V: TRBV24-1; size: few; D: -; DNA: TGTGCCACCAGTCCAGGGGAGGGGGACGAGAACGGGGAGCTGTTTTTT; CDR3: CATSPGEGDENGELFF
J: TRBJ2-1; V: TRBV6-5; size: -; D: -; DNA: TGTGCCAGCAGTTACTCTTCCGGGAACAATGAGCAGTTCTTC; CDR3: CASSYSSGNNEQFF
J: TRBJ1-6; V: TRBV3-1/TRBV3-2; size: -; D: TRBD1; DNA: TGTGCCAGCAGCCAAGCCCCGGACAGGGAGGGCAATTCACCCCTCCACTTT; CDR3: CASSQAPDREGNSPLHF
J: TRBJ1-4; V: TRBV14; size: -; D: -; DNA: TGTGCCAGCAGCAGAGGGTTTTTGGAAAAACTGTTTTTT; CDR3: CASSRGFLEKLFF
J: TRBJ1-1; V: TRBV15; size: -; D: TRBD1; DNA: TGTGCCACCAGCAGAGATATAGTAGGCGGACAGGAGAACACTGAAGCTTTCTTT; CDR3: CATSRDIVGGQENTEAFF
J: TRBJ2-3; V: TRBV12-3/TRBV12-4; size: -; D: -; DNA: TGTGCCAGCAGTCCGTCAACAGATACGCAGTATTTT; CDR3: CASSPSTDTQYF
J: TRBJ2-5; V: TRBV3-1/TRBV3-2; size: -; D: TRBD2; DNA: TGTGCCAGCAGCCCGCCGAGCGGGACCTCGGGGACCCAGTACTTC; CDR3: CASSPPSGTSGTQYF
J: TRBJ2-1; V: TRBV2; size: few; D: -; DNA: TGTGCCAGCAGTGCCCGACTAGGCCATGAGCAGTTCTTC; CDR3: CASSARLGHEQFF
J: TRBJ1-2; V: TRBV19; size: -; D: -; DNA: TGTGCCAGTAGTATAGCTCGGGACCGGCAAGGCTACACCTTC; CDR3: CASSIARDRQGYTF
J: TRBJ1-1; V: TRBV6-5; size: -; D: -; DNA: TGTGCCAGCAGGGGGAACACTGAAGCTTTCTTT; CDR3: CASRGNTEAFF
J: TRBJ1-1; V: TRBV29-1; size: -; D: TRBD1; DNA: TGCAGCGTTGAAGCTGGTGCAGGGGGCACTGAAGCTTTCTTT; CDR3: CSVEAGAGGTEAFF
J: TRBJ2-5; V: TRBV1; size: -; D: -; DNA: TGCACCAGCAGCCAAAGGGGGGGCTGGGGAGAGACCCAGTACTTC; CDR3: CTSSQRGGWGETQYF
J: TRBJ1-6; V: TRBV11-2; size: -; D: -; DNA: TGTGCCAGCAGCTTAGAGGGAATTTTGGATTCACCCCTCCACTTT; CDR3: CASSLEGILDSPLHF
J: TRBJ2-2; V: TRBV2; size: -; D: -; DNA: TGTGCCAGCAAAAGAACTATCCTAAACACCGGGGAGCTGTTTTTT; CDR3: CASKRTILNTGELFF
J: TRBJ2-3; V: TRBV5-1; size: -; D: -; DNA: TGCGCCAGCAGCTCAAGACTAGGTACGCAGTATTTT; CDR3: CASSSRLGTQYF
J: TRBJ2-1; V: TRBV5-1; size: once; D: TRBD1; DNA: TGCGCCAGCAGCCATGGACAGGGGGGCTACAATGAGCAGTTCTTC; CDR3: CASSHGQGGYNEQFF
J: TRBJ1-2; V: TRBV6-6; size: -; D: -; DNA: TGTGCCAGCAGTTACGTCTTAAGGGGGGCCTATGGCTACACCTTC; CDR3: CASSYVLRGAYGYTF
J: TRBJ2-1; V: TRBV11-3; size: -; D: -; DNA: TGTGCCAGCAGCTTCCTCCGGGACACCGAGCAGTTCTTC; CDR3: CASSFLRDTEQFF
J: TRBJ2-7; V: TRBV27; size: -; D: TRBD2; DNA: TGTGCCAGCAAGAGGACTAGCGGGGTGTACGAGCAGTACTTC; CDR3: CASKRTSGVYEQYF
J: TRBJ2-7; V: TRBV20-1; size: -; D: TRBD1; DNA: TGCAGTGCTAGTGCTACAGGGGGCCACGAGCAGTACTTC; CDR3: CSASATGGHEQYF
J: TRBJ1-1; V: TRBV4-3; size: once; D: -; DNA: TGCGCCAGCAGCCACGCGGACTCACCTAGACTTGGAGCTTTCTTT; CDR3: CASSHADSPRLGAFF
J: TRBJ1-5; V: TRBV6-2/TRBV6-3; size: -; D: -; DNA: TGTGCCAGCAGTTACGACGGGGCCGGCAATCAGCCCCAGCATTTT; CDR3: CASSYDGAGNQPQHF
J: TRBJ1-1; V: TRBV9; size: -; D: TRBD1; DNA: TGTGCCAGCAGCGGGGGACAGCGAAACACTGAAGCTTTCTTT; CDR3: CASSGGQRNTEAFF
J: TRBJ2-7; V: TRBV12-3/TRBV12-4; size: few; D: -; DNA: TGTGCCAGCAGTTTCGTCAGGGGTCCCGAGCAGTACTTC; CDR3: CASSFVRGPEQYF
J: TRBJ2-1; V: TRBV10-2; size: -; D: TRBD2; DNA: TGCGCCAGCAGTGAGTACGGGAGGAGGGAGCAGTTCTTC; CDR3: CASSEYGRREQFF
J: TRBJ1-2; V: TRBV6-1; size: -; D: -; DNA: TGTGCCAGCAGTGAATTGGATGTACAGGGCAACTATGGCTACACCTTC; CDR3: CASSELDVQGNYGYTF
J: TRBJ2-2; V: TRBV5-6; size: -; D: -; DNA: TGTGCCAGCAGCTTGATCCTGGACACCGGGGAGCTGTTTTTT; CDR3: CASSLILDTGELFF
J: TRBJ2-3; V: TRBV4-1; size: -; D: -; DNA: TGCGCCAGCCGGGGGTATAGCACAGATACGCAGTATTTT; CDR3: CASRGYSTDTQYF
J: TRBJ2-7; V: TRBV13; size: many; D: -; DNA: TGTGCCAGCAGCCAGAGTCAGGTCCACGAGCAGTACTTC; CDR3: CASSQSQVHEQYF
J: TRBJ1-5; V: TRBV19; size: -; D: -; DNA: TGTGCCAGTACATCAGGGACGAGGGGCAATCAGCCCCAGCATTTT; CDR3: CASTSGTRGNQPQHF
J: TRBJ2-7; V: TRBV6-2/TRBV6-3; size: -; D: -; DNA: TGTGCCAGCAGTCCCTCCATAGGAACTTTGGACGAGCAGTACTTC; CDR3: CASSPSIGTLDEQYF
J: TRBJ1-1; V: TRBV6-2/TRBV6-3; size: -; D: TRBD1; DNA: TGTGCCAGCAGTTACGACAGGGGGCTCTACACTGAAGCTTTCTTT; CDR3: CASSYDRGLYTEAFF
J: TRBJ1-2; V: TRBV18; size: -; D: -; DNA: TGTGCCAGCTCATCAGGGGTGTTTCAAGGCTACACCTTC; CDR3: CASSSGVFQGYTF
J: TRBJ1-1; V: TRBV14; size: -; D: -; DNA: TGTGCCAGCAGCCGGCGTTCCACTGAAGCTTTCTTT; CDR3: CASSRRSTEAFF
J: TRBJ2-7; V: TRBV7-2; size: -; D: -; DNA: TGTGCCAGGGGGACACCACTCTCCTACGAGCAGTACTTC; CDR3: CARGTPLSYEQYF
J: TRBJ1-2; V: TRBV7-2; size: -; D: -; DNA: TGTGCCAGCGGTCTTAGGGCATGGAGAGGCTACACCTTC; CDR3: CASGLRAWRGYTF
J: TRBJ1-2; V: TRBV7-9; size: -; D: -; DNA: TGTGCCAGCAGCTTGTCGGGGGATTTCTATGGCTACACCTTC; CDR3: CASSLSGDFYGYTF
J: TRBJ2-2; V: TRBV7-9; size: once; D: TRBD1; DNA: TGTGCCAGCAGCCATCAGGGGGTGAACACCGGGGAGCTGTTTTTT; CDR3: CASSHQGVNTGELFF